This TCR beta chain was profiled in a study of T cells after yellow fever vaccination (dated by TCRdb to between 2018 and 2021). Notes on the research overall: The SMART-Seq v4 Ultra Low Input RNA kit was used to prepare libraries from fractions with low cell numbers. Blood was drawn at multiple timepoints before and after primary and secondary immunization, with bulk PBMC replicates and cell subsets isolated. Two healthy male donors, one aged 18 to 29 and one aged 30 to 40 years, were included in the cohort. Bulk TCR alpha and beta repertoires were sequenced longitudinally to track T-cell clones before and after primary and booster YFV17D yellow fever vaccination. Results the study describes overall, beyond this receptor: A small share of clonotypes was detected in both CD4 and CD8 compartments, with the overlap likely arising from convergent recombination. After the booster, most clones that had expanded after primary vaccination were detected again (over 95% of CD4 and around nine tenths of CD8), suggesting broad maintenance of memory. Because abundant contaminating clonotypes from the bulk population could be contained in FACS-sorted repertoires, computational filtering was required. Because the study included only a couple of donors, the extent to which the findings can be generalized is limited. Compared with the primary T-cell response, the secondary T-cell response was weaker but faster, peaking on day 5 rather than day 15.

Comment on this clonotype: Its specific antigen is unknown. Base qualities are not provided; no much larger clone lies one nucleotide away.

The meaning of the sample's treatment or condition label: live attenuated yellow fever vaccine strain. At each blood-draw timepoint, two biological replicates of bulk PBMCs were collected. PBMCs were isolated from peripheral blood using a standard Ficoll-Paque protocol. TriZol was used to extract RNA from bulk PBMCs, from CD4 and CD8 fractions, and from dextramer-positive and dextramer-negative fractions. TCR cDNA was synthesized by 5'RACE template switching, through which a universal primer site and unique molecular identifiers were introduced. cDNA synthesis was primed from both the TCR alpha and TCR beta constant segments. Libraries were amplified in two PCR steps, with sample barcodes and sequencing adapters added in the second step. Libraries were sequenced on Illumina HiSeq 2500 (2x100 bp) or NovaSeq (2x150 bp). For the original study's pipeline: MIGEC was used to demultiplex reads and collapse the reads into UMI consensus sequences, and MiXCR was used for V(D)J alignment. Vaccine-responding clonotypes were identified with edgeR using replicate PBMC samples, with FDR below 0.01 and a log2 fold change above 5 up to day 15 being required. CD4 or CD8 identity was assigned to each bulk clonotype according to whether the clonotype was present at higher abundance in the sequenced CD4 repertoire or the sequenced CD8 repertoire. TCRdb took the public reads, trimmed them with fastp at Q25, ran MiXCR for clone calling and kept in-frame beta chains. Each CDR3 protein appears once, grouped with its most common genes and DNA. The V and J calls shown here were made by TCRdb, not taken from the authors' results. The table for this sample lists approximately 340,000 distinct CDR3 sequences; 7.5% to 9% of them were counted only once. The ten largest clones capture 15% to 20% of the sample.

A distance of 3 bases separates the germline ends of V and J, which lose 2 bases and 4 bases respectively. The CDR3, cysteine through phenylalanine, is 11 amino acids long. The only DNA kept is the CDR3, 33 bases in frame from the first base. CDR1 and CDR2 are read off the germline V gene as SGHTA and FQGNSA. The sample in question was PBMCs, obtained on the day of the first yellow fever vaccination. The rearrangement combines TRBV7-2 with TRBJ2-7; too little of a D gene remains to name it. This TCR was sampled from a man aged 18 to 35 who received the YFV17D yellow fever vaccine. This receptor carries the CDR3 CASSLWYEQYF. The bases are TGTGCCAGCAGCTTATGGTACGAGCAGTACTTC.